The present T cell receptor beta chain was sequenced within a study of cytomegalovirus exposure and HLA in healthy donors. Whole-study results and caveats: The authors reported that TCR beta sequences could predict HLA-A and HLA-B alleles. These predictions were accurate for most subjects in the first cohort. In a later analysis, several top co-occurrence clusters appeared linked to parvovirus B19, influenza, CMV and Epstein-Barr virus. According to the study, roughly 180 TCR beta chains were cytomegalovirus-associated.

The CDR3 consists of 14 residues. V dropped 5 bases and J dropped 10 bases, with 15 bases sitting between them. Germline V gene lookup returns CDR1 LNHDA and CDR2 SQIVND (reference sequence). PCR primers comprised 60 Vbeta and 13 Jbeta primers. Profiling relied on immunoSEQ multiplex PCR, and the TCRdb table lists in-frame clones only, not all of them. The data contain 150,000 to 200,000 clones, 81% of them singletons. With regard to this clone: No antigen is known for it.

V and J are TRBV19 and TRBJ1-6; maybe TRBD1 (6 bases). Input material: PBMCs. The receptor was isolated from a man between 45 and 60 years old in good health and CMV-seropositive. CDR3 sequence (DNA): TGTGCCAGTAGTGTGGGCAGGGGAGCCTCACCCCTCCACTTT. Translating gives CASSVGRGASPLHF.